The 20 T cell receptor beta chains given below trace back to one sample, sequenced in a study of CD8+ T cells in alopecia areata. The sample's treatment: oral pan-JAK inhibitor, 5-10 mg twice daily. RNA, once extracted, was reverse transcribed into cDNA for use as the sequencing template. Assay used: immunoSEQ multiplex PCR; TCRdb lists only in-frame clones, some missing. The sample lists 85,000 to 95,000 clones, approximately 70% occurring once. Sequencing was performed on CD8+ T cells sorted from blood, taken at approximately week 44, from a patient treated with tofacitinib. The receptors stem from a human donor with alopecia areata.

The chain has TRBV30 and TRBJ2-1; D might be TRBD2 (5 bases). The CDR3 covers 16 residues. V lost 0 bases, J lost 8 bases, and 20 bases lay in between. Per the germline V gene, CDR1 is GTSNPN and CDR2 is SVGIG (reference sequence). The CDR3 DNA follows: TGTGCCTGGAGTGTATCGGGATCCACCCGGGGAGATGAGCAGTTCTTC. The encoded protein is CAWSVSGSTRGDEQFF.

This clone has just a few counts. The chain joins TRBV23-1 to TRBJ1-2; D perhaps matches TRBD1 (6 bases). TRBV23-1 qualifies as an ORF whose function is uncertain. The length of the CDR3 is 11 residues. Trimming stripped 8 bases from V and 8 bases from J, with 12 bases between. The CDR3 sequence is CASGGQPGYTF. The CDR3 nucleotides are TGCGCCAGCGGAGGACAGCCCGGCTACACCTTC.

This chain connects TRBV5-6 to TRBJ1-5; D is unresolved. The V gene's germline CDR1 is SGHDT and CDR2 YYEEEE. The CDR3 totals 14 residues. The V gene lost 1 base and the J gene lost 0 bases, with 5 bases spanning the gap. The CDR3 is CASSLQHSNQPQHF. The CDR3 bases are TGTGCCAGCAGCTTGCAACATAGCAATCAGCCCCAGCATTTT.

V gene TRBV15 combines with J gene TRBJ2-7; 7 bases line up with TRBD2. With V trimmed by 8 bases and J by 5 bases, 9 bases remained unmatched. The germline V gene has CDR1 LNHNV and CDR2 YYDKDF (reference sequence). The CDR3 sequence is 13 residues long. The CDR3 DNA reads TGTGCCACCGGCGGGGGAGTTAGCGACGAGCAGTACTTC. The encoded protein is CATGGGVSDEQYF.

This chain links TRBV19 with TRBJ1-5; D is unresolved. Germline-derived CDR1 and CDR2 are LNHDA and SQIVND (reference sequence). V lost 6 bases and J 3 bases, leaving 9 bases between the germline ends. The CDR3 covers 13 residues. The CDR3 loop reads CASSEVNNQPQHF. In DNA form, the CDR3 reads TGTGCCAGTAGCGAGGTTAACAATCAGCCCCAGCATTTT. Using reference TRBV19 and TRBJ1-5 for the parts outside the CDR3, the full variable domain is DGGITQSPKYLFRKEGQNVTLSCEQNLNHDAMYWYRQDPGQGLRLIYYSQIVNDFQKGDIAEGYSVSREKKESFPLTVTSAQKNPTAFYLCASSEVNNQPQHFGDGTRLSIL.

This chain's CDR3 is CASSSDSTYEQYF. CDR3 sequence (DNA): TGTGCCAGCAGCTCGGACAGCACCTACGAGCAGTACTTC. The chain is built from TRBV7-2 and TRBJ2-7; TRBD1 is a possible D gene (6 bases). Germline CDR1 SGHTA, CDR2 FQGNSA. The V end was cut by 4 bases, the J end by 2 bases, with 9 bases between. The CDR3 is 13 amino acids.

This clone came up once. The gene calls are TRBV7-8 and TRBJ2-1; D uncertain. The CDR3 spans 16 residues. The V end lost 4 bases, the J end lost 2 bases, and 15 bases lay between the germline ends. Germline-derived CDR1 and CDR2 are SGHVS and FQNEAQ. The CDR3 loop is CASSSGLGSAYNEQFF. DNA of the CDR3: TGTGCCAGCAGCTCCGGGTTGGGCAGCGCCTACAATGAGCAGTTCTTC. The full variable domain, in which reference TRBV7-8 and TRBJ2-1 provide the parts outside the CDR3, is GAGVSQSPRYKVAKRGQDVALRCDPISGHVSLFWYQQALGQGPEFLTYFQNEAQLDKSGLPSDRFFAERPEGSVSTLKIQRTQQEDSAVYLCASSSGLGSAYNEQFFGPGTRLTVL.

The chain is built from TRBV29-1 and TRBJ2-1; no definite D call. This CDR3 comprises 14 residues. Germline V gene lookup returns CDR1 SQVTM and CDR2 ANQGSEA. V was trimmed by 0 bases and J by 8 bases, leaving 14 bases between them. The DNA for the CDR3 is TGCAGCGTTGAAGATATCCGGAATCGAGATGAGCAGTTCTTC. It yields the protein CSVEDIRNRDEQFF.

The V call is TRBV11-2, the J call TRBJ2-2; D gene unclear. V dropped 3 bases and J dropped 2 bases, with 1 base sitting between them. The CDR3 runs 12 residues. Germline values: CDR1 SGHAT, CDR2 FQNNGV. In nucleotides, the CDR3 is TGTGCCAGCAGCTTTAACACCGGGGAGCTGTTTTTT. It translates to CASSFNTGELFF.

The chain is built from TRBV15 and TRBJ1-5; D not resolved. Between the trimmed V and J ends, which lost 5 bases and 6 bases, there was a span of 11 bases. CDR1 and CDR2 from the germline V gene are LNHNV and YYDKDF (reference sequence). CDR3 size: 13 residues. The DNA for the CDR3 is TGTGCCACCAGCCCCCGGCCGAGTCAGCCCCAGCATTTT. This sequence encodes CATSPRPSQPQHF.

This clone was counted a few times. CDR3 sequence: CASSLVGGDTEAFF. The CDR3 DNA follows: TGTGCCAGCAGTTTAGTAGGGGGAGACACTGAAGCTTTCTTT. This chain joins TRBV27 and TRBJ1-1, with TRBD1 as a possible D gene (6 bases). This CDR3 contains 14 residues. Trimming removed 2 bases at V and 3 bases at J, with 10 bases between. Germline CDR1 reads MNHEY; CDR2 reads SMNVEV (reference sequence).

There are a few counts of this clone. This CDR3 is also generated by other DNA sequences in the sample. This rearrangement joins TRBV11-2 to TRBJ1-1, with 7 bases aligning to TRBD1. Trimming cost V 4 bases and J 0 bases; bases outside gene matches: 2. CDR1 SGHAT and CDR2 FQNNGV come from the germline V gene. The CDR3 loop spans 14 amino acids. This chain's CDR3 is CASSWGQMNTEAFF. The CDR3 nucleotides read TGTGCCAGCAGCTGGGGACAGATGAACACTGAAGCTTTCTTT. Supplemented by reference TRBV11-2 and TRBJ1-1, the full variable domain reads EAGVAQSPRYKIIEKRQSVAFWCNPISGHATLYWYQQILGQGPKLLIQFQNNGVVDDSQLPKDRFSAERLKGVDSTLKIQPAKLEDSAVYLCASSWGQMNTEAFFGQGTRLTVV.

The chain carries TRBV9 and TRBJ2-3, with 7 bases that match TRBD1. This CDR3 region has 13 residues. The germline gives CDR1 SGDLS, CDR2 YYNGEE. V lost 3 bases, J lost 4 bases, and 2 bases stayed unmatched. CDR3 coding DNA: TGTGCCAGCAGCGCTACAGGGGCAGATACGCAGTATTTT. It encodes CASSATGADTQYF. The full variable domain, in which reference TRBV9 and TRBJ2-3 provide the parts outside the CDR3, is DSGVTQTPKHLITATGQRVTLRCSPRSGDLSVYWYQQSLDQGLQFLIQYYNGEERAKGNILERFSAQQFPDLHSELNLSSLELGDSALYFCASSATGADTQYFGPGTRLTVL.

V is TRBV2 and J is TRBJ2-3; D gene uncertain. V shed 5 bases and J shed 6 bases, with 12 bases lying between them. This CDR3 is built from 13 residues. Germline V lookup: CDR1 SNHLY, CDR2 FYNNEI. The CDR3 coding sequence is TGTGCCAGCAGTTCGTATAATGCTGATACGCAGTATTTT. The encoded protein is CASSSYNADTQYF.

The chain links TRBV5-4 to TRBJ1-2; weak D call: TRBD1 (5 bases). V was cut by 4 bases and J by 5 bases, with 12 bases left in between. The CDR3 has 13 amino acids. In germline, CDR1 is SGHNT, CDR2 YYREEE (reference sequence). CDR3 loop: CASSRTSGYGYTF. CDR3 nucleotides: TGTGCCAGCAGCCGGACAAGTGGATATGGCTACACCTTC. The full variable domain, rest sourced from reference TRBV5-4 and TRBJ1-2, is ETGVTQSPTHLIKTRGQQVTLRCSSQSGHNTVSWYQQALGQGPQFIFQYYREEENGRGNFPPRFSGLQFPNYSSELNVNALELDDSALYLCASSRTSGYGYTFGSGTRLTVV.

The rearrangement joins TRBV12-5 to TRBJ1-2; unclear D gene. The ends were cut back, 1 base at V and 4 bases at J, with 4 bases in the middle. The germline gives CDR1 LGHNT, CDR2 FRNRAP. CDR3 length: 12 residues. This CDR3 is CASGLASYGYTF. DNA for the CDR3: TGTGCTAGTGGTTTGGCGTCCTATGGCTACACCTTC.

This clone was detected only once. The rearrangement joins TRBV10-2 to TRBJ1-1, with no clear D. CDR3 length: 13 residues. Germline V CDR1 and CDR2: WSHSY, SAAADI. With 0 bases removed from V and 5 bases from J, the gap between germline ends came to 7 bases. DNA of the CDR3: TGCGCCAGCAGTGAGTCGCCGGGGACTGAAGCTTTCTTT. It specifies CASSESPGTEAFF.

This clone occurred a few times. The chain has TRBV2 and TRBJ1-1; 8 positions match TRBD1. The CDR3 has 15 amino acids. The V gene end was trimmed by 5 bases and the J gene end by 5 bases; junction bases not matched to a gene: 10. The V gene's germline CDR1 is SNHLY and CDR2 FYNNEI. The CDR3, as DNA: TGTGCCAGCAGTCGATGGACAGGGATTGAGACTGAAGCTTTCTTT. This encodes CASSRWTGIETEAFF.

V is TRBV4-1 and J is TRBJ1-1; 7 bases are a match to TRBD1. Germline loops: CDR1 MGHRA, CDR2 YSYEKL. Losses at the gene ends were 1 base for V and 7 bases for J; bases not matched to a gene: 0. The CDR3 is 12 residues long. CDR3 amino acids: CASSQGTGEAFF. The CDR3 DNA is TGCGCCAGCAGCCAAGGGACAGGTGAAGCTTTCTTT.

The CDR3 sequence is CASSSTGLARGEQFF. DNA of the CDR3: TGTGCCAGCAGCTCTACGGGACTAGCGCGCGGTGAGCAGTTCTTC. V is TRBV9 and J is TRBJ2-1; 10 nucleotides align to TRBD2. The CDR3 is 15 residues long. CDR1 and CDR2 (germline): SGDLS, YYNGEE. Losses at the gene ends were 4 bases for V and 9 bases for J; bases not matched to a gene: 10.